These 24 T cell receptor beta chains were sequenced from one sample in a study of T cell responses to AZD1222 COVID-19 vaccine. Method: immunoSEQ multiplex PCR; TCRdb's copy keeps in-frame clones and lacks some. The sample has tens of thousands of clones, around 90% seen once. The material sequenced was peripheral blood, taken on day 0 of AZD1222 vaccination. The receptors stem from an adult in good health.

By frequency in the sample, this clone is medium-sized. J is TRBJ2-1 and V is TRBV13, with 7 positions matching TRBD1. Unmatched junction bases numbered 11, after V lost 5 bases and J lost 4 bases. The CDR3 runs to 16 residues. From germline, CDR1 is PRHDT and CDR2 FYEKMQ (reference sequence). CDR3 bases: TGTGCCAGCAGCCCACCAACAGGGGCCTTGTACAATGAGCAGTTCTTC. Residues: CASSPPTGALYNEQFF.

The rearrangement links TRBV6-5 to TRBJ1-1, with TRBD1 identical over 7 bases. Germline CDR1 is MNHEY and CDR2 is SVGAGI. Trimming removed 0 bases from V and 2 bases from J; junction bases left unmatched: 3. The CDR3 sequence is 15 residues long. CDR3 region: CASSYSSGGNTEAFF. CDR3 nucleotide sequence: TGTGCCAGCAGTTACTCGTCAGGGGGAAACACTGAAGCTTTCTTT.

The V gene is TRBV7-9, the J gene TRBJ1-1; no firm D call. Trimming removed 1 base at V and 12 bases at J, with 12 bases between. CDR1 is SEHNR and CDR2 is FQNEAQ in the germline V gene (reference sequence). CDR3 size: 12 residues. The CDR3 is CASSLDGRLPFF. The CDR3 bases are TGTGCCAGCAGCTTAGATGGCAGGCTTCCTTTCTTT.

V usage is TRBV6-5 and J usage is TRBJ1-5; D is unresolved. V was clipped by 6 bases and J by 6 bases, with 9 bases between them. Germline lookup yields CDR1 MNHEY and CDR2 SVGAGI. The CDR3 has 12 amino acids. The CDR3 spells CASSTASQPQHF. In nucleotides, the CDR3 is TGTGCCAGCAGCACAGCAAGTCAGCCCCAGCATTTT.

The table lists this clone with a few counts. The DNA for the CDR3 is TGCGCCAGCAGCCCACATGCGGGGGGGCTAGAGACCCAGTACTTC. Translating gives CASSPHAGGLETQYF. The J gene is TRBJ2-5, the V gene TRBV5-1, with 9 bases lining up with TRBD2. The CDR3 covers 15 residues. The V gene's germline CDR1 is SGHRS and CDR2 YFSETQ. V dropped 4 bases and J dropped 4; count of bases not matched to a gene: 8.

The chain employs TRBV29-1 and TRBJ1-4; no definite D call. Trimming cost V 2 bases and J 8 bases, with 6 bases left between them. CDR3 length: 11 amino acids. CDR1 is SQVTM, CDR2 ANQGSEA, per germline. CDR3: CSVEMGEKLFF. The CDR3 region has the DNA TGCAGCGTTGAAATGGGGGAAAAACTGTTTTTT.

J is TRBJ1-6 and V is TRBV5-8, with 10 bases lining up with TRBD1. V lost 4 bases, J lost 10 bases, and 8 bases stayed unmatched. Looked up from germline, CDR1 is SGHTS and CDR2 is YDEGEE. The CDR3 sequence is 15 residues long. The CDR3 DNA is TGTGCCAGCAGCCAGAGACAGGGGGCGGGATCACCCCTCCACTTT. It specifies CASSQRQGAGSPLHF.

This chain connects TRBV30 to TRBJ1-1; D unresolved. The germline gives CDR1 GTSNPN, CDR2 SVGIG (reference sequence). The CDR3 extends over 14 amino acids. Trimming pared 0 bases from V and 0 bases from J, leaving 8 bases between. As DNA, the CDR3 is TGTGCCTGGAGTGTTGGACTCCTGAACACTGAAGCTTTCTTT. It is translated as CAWSVGLLNTEAFF.

The chain is built from TRBV21-1 and TRBJ2-3; the table gives TRBD1 as D, unverified against the DNA. TRBV21-1 is termed a pseudogene. The CDR3 loop spans 19 amino acids. The CDR3 sequence: CASSKGQGRKIRGTDTQYF. The CDR3 DNA reads TGTGCCAGCAGCAAAGGTCAGGGGCGCAAGATAAGGGGCACAGATACGCAGTATTTT.

The chain employs TRBV30 and TRBJ2-5; D is uncertain. Trimming cost V 8 bases and J 1 base, with 17 bases left between them. CDR1 is GTSNPN and CDR2 is SVGIG in the germline V gene (reference sequence). This CDR3 is 14 amino acids long. CDR3 in DNA: TGTGCCGTGATGGCGGCCTATACCCAAGAGACCCAGTACTTC. It codes for CAVMAAYTQETQYF.

This rearrangement joins TRBV3-1 (or the pseudogene TRBV3-2) to TRBJ1-1; no firm D call. V lost 1 base and J 8 bases, leaving 14 bases between the germline ends. Germline CDR1 is LGHDT and CDR2 is YNNKEL (reference sequence). CDR3 size: 14 residues. The CDR3 loop reads CASSQGVRVREAFF. The CDR3 DNA is TGTGCCAGCAGCCAAGGCGTTAGGGTTCGGGAAGCTTTCTTT.

This clone was recorded a few times. This sequence joins TRBV5-1 and TRBJ2-2; unclear D gene. Germline CDR1 reads SGHRS; CDR2 reads YFSETQ. Trimming stripped 2 bases from V and 0 bases from J, with 2 bases between. This CDR3 comprises 13 residues. CDR3 sequence (DNA): TGCGCCAGCAGCTTTGCGAACACCGGGGAGCTGTTTTTT. Translated, it gives CASSFANTGELFF.

The V gene is TRBV30, the J gene TRBJ2-7; 13 nucleotides match TRBD2. Germline assignment: CDR1 GTSNPN and CDR2 SVGIG (reference sequence). CDR3 length: 16 residues. The V gene end was trimmed by 4 bases and the J gene end by 3 bases; junction bases not matched to a gene: 9. The CDR3 loop is CAWNNDRTSGSYEQYF. CDR3 nucleotides: TGTGCCTGGAACAATGATAGGACTAGCGGGAGCTACGAGCAGTACTTC.

This rearrangement joins TRBV19 to TRBJ1-1, with no clear D. Deletions cut 1 base from V and 4 bases from J, with 13 bases between. Looked up from germline, CDR1 is LNHDA and CDR2 is SQIVND (reference sequence). The CDR3 loop spans 15 amino acids. CDR3 residues: CASSIGGGGITEAFF. CDR3 DNA sequence: TGTGCCAGTAGTATAGGGGGTGGCGGCATCACTGAAGCTTTCTTT.

This clone was observed a handful of times. This chain links TRBV18 with TRBJ2-3, with 11 bases that match TRBD2. V was pared by 6 bases and J by 2 bases, with 10 bases of the junction left unmatched. Germline-derived CDR1 and CDR2 are KGHSH and LQKENI. The CDR3 contains 17 residues. The CDR3 spells CASSKSSGGFPTDTQYF. In DNA, the CDR3 is TGTGCCAGCTCGAAATCTAGCGGGGGGTTCCCCACAGATACGCAGTATTTT.

The chain recombines TRBV9 with TRBJ2-5; 8 nucleotides match TRBD2. Germline loops: CDR1 SGDLS, CDR2 YYNGEE. V lost 0 bases, J lost 5 bases, and 9 bases stayed unmatched. There are 16 residues in the CDR3. CDR3 nucleotide sequence: TGTGCCAGCAGCGTAGGGACGGGGGGGCCGTGGGAGACCCAGTACTTC. This translates into CASSVGTGGPWETQYF. Supplemented by reference TRBV9 and TRBJ2-5, the full variable domain reads DSGVTQTPKHLITATGQRVTLRCSPRSGDLSVYWYQQSLDQGLQFLIQYYNGEERAKGNILERFSAQQFPDLHSELNLSSLELGDSALYFCASSVGTGGPWETQYFGPGTRLLVL.

The rearrangement uses TRBV12-3 or TRBV12-4 and TRBJ1-5, with no clear D. This CDR3 spans 13 amino acids. Trimming cost V 5 bases and J 7 bases, with 12 bases left between them. This chain's CDR3 is CASSASWVQPQHF. CDR3 nucleotide sequence: TGTGCCAGCAGTGCCTCCTGGGTACAGCCCCAGCATTTT.

The chain links TRBV11-2 to TRBJ1-1; TRBD1 aligns across 8 bases. Per the germline V gene, CDR1 is SGHAT and CDR2 is FQNNGV. The CDR3 is 15 residues long. Trimming at V came to 1 base and at J to 11 bases, leaving 12 bases not matched to a gene. CDR3 region: CASSLGPGQGRVAFF. CDR3 sequence (DNA): TGTGCCAGCAGCTTAGGACCCGGACAGGGAAGGGTTGCTTTCTTT.

This sequence joins TRBV19 and TRBJ1-5; no definite D call. This CDR3 spans 13 amino acids. CDR1 LNHDA and CDR2 SQIVND come from the germline V gene (reference sequence). V was shortened by 6 bases and J by 6 bases, with 12 bases between the two germline ends. This chain's CDR3 is CASSPFDGQPQHF. The CDR3, as DNA: TGTGCCAGTAGCCCCTTTGACGGTCAGCCCCAGCATTTT.

V and J are TRBV4-3 and TRBJ2-7; no reliable D call. The CDR3 runs 15 residues. The germline V gene has CDR1 LGHNA and CDR2 YSLEER. V was clipped by 0 bases and J by 2 bases, with 11 bases between them. Here the CDR3 reads CASSQDADVTYEQYF. Here the CDR3 DNA reads TGCGCCAGCAGCCAAGACGCCGACGTAACCTACGAGCAGTACTTC.

V and J are TRBV13 and TRBJ1-1; D is uncertain. V was clipped by 0 bases and J by 0 bases, with 8 bases between them. Germline CDR1 PRHDT, CDR2 FYEKMQ (reference sequence). The CDR3 contains 15 residues. Here the CDR3 DNA reads TGTGCCAGCAGCTTAGGCGGCAGCTTGAACACTGAAGCTTTCTTT. Its translation is CASSLGGSLNTEAFF.

The chain joins TRBV19 to TRBJ2-2; D possibly matches TRBD1 or TRBD2 (6 bases each). V was cut by 5 bases and J by 7 bases, with 17 bases left in between. The V gene's germline CDR1 is LNHDA and CDR2 SQIVND (reference sequence). The CDR3 is 15 amino acids. CDR3 in DNA: TGTGCCAGTAGTCACTATGACAGGACTAACGGGGAGCTGTTTTTT. Protein: CASSHYDRTNGELFF.

V gene TRBV6-1 combines with J gene TRBJ2-1; D remains unclear. This CDR3 has 15 amino acids. Germline CDR1 MNHNS, CDR2 SASEGT. V lost 1 base to trimming and J lost 3 bases, with 10 bases between them. The CDR3 reads CASSEGSFFYNEQFF. The CDR3 coding sequence is TGTGCCAGCAGTGAAGGCTCCTTTTTCTACAATGAGCAGTTCTTC.

This clone was counted at least ten times. The chain employs TRBV9 and TRBJ1-2; D call uncertain. This CDR3 has 14 amino acids. Trimming took off 0 bases at V and 4 bases at J, with 10 bases between the two ends. Germline V CDR1 and CDR2: SGDLS, YYNGEE. The CDR3 DNA follows: TGTGCCAGCAGCGTAGTAGGCAGTACCTATGGCTACACCTTC. This gives the protein CASSVVGSTYGYTF.